This T cell receptor (beta chain) was retrieved from a study of T cell changes during pregnancy in multiple sclerosis. Clones were sequenced by immunoSEQ multiplex PCR, and TCRdb holds only the in-frame ones, with some missing. The data contain over 50,000 clones, 88% of them seen just once; the ten biggest clones take up over 1.5%. The receptor was isolated from a female donor with multiple sclerosis, enrolled in a pregnancy study. The sample in question was peripheral blood, obtained in the first trimester of pregnancy.

The CDR3 is CASSLAGTAYEQYF. Here the CDR3 DNA reads TGCGCCAGCAGCTTGGCCGGGACAGCCTACGAGCAGTACTTC. The chain recombines TRBV5-1 with TRBJ2-7; 7 bases are a match to TRBD1. CDR1 is SGHRS and CDR2 is YFSETQ in the germline V gene. There are 14 residues in the CDR3. J was trimmed by 2 bases and V by 0 bases; bases with no gene match: 2.